The present TCR beta chain was sequenced within a study of cytomegalovirus exposure and HLA in healthy donors. For the study at large: In an early release, HLA-typed donors contributed 77 million or so unique TCR sequences. Study-level findings and limits: Later analysis identified about 18,000 TCR beta sequences associated with HLA alleles, using a false discovery rate threshold of 0.05.

This clone was seen a single time. Its target is not known. 60 Vbeta and 13 Jbeta primers were used in PCR. Repertoires were generated with immunoSEQ multiplex PCR, while TCRdb's copy carries only in-frame clones and drops some. The sample has 150,000 to 200,000 clones; roughly 73% are singletons. Germline trimming cut 1 base from V and 5 bases from J; bases unmatched to any gene: 13. The CDR3 has 17 residues. CDR1 is SGHRS and CDR2 is YFSETQ in the germline V gene. This chain links TRBV5-1 with TRBJ2-5; TRBD2 matches at 8 bases. The sample was PBMCs. The TCR originated in a middle-aged woman in good health and CMV-seropositive. The CDR3 here is CASSLSLPGGRMETQYF. DNA for the CDR3: TGCGCCAGCAGCTTGTCTCTCCCGGGAGGGCGAATGGAGACCCAGTACTTC.